The text below deals with one TCR beta chain. Its specificity is unknown. This sample was taken from a study of a mutant IDH1 vaccine in newly diagnosed glioma. Study-wide context: The start of vaccination came 4-6 weeks after radiotherapy alone, or with temozolomide cycles.

Sequencing used immunoSEQ multiplex PCR; TCRdb keeps in-frame clones, though not all of them. This sample yields over 65,000 clones, of which roughly 84% are seen a single time; around 12% belongs to the top ten. The CDR3 consists of 15 residues. The germline V gene has CDR1 SEHNR and CDR2 FQNEAQ (reference sequence). V lost 3 bases and J lost 0, with 12 bases in between. Time point noted: week 35, safety follow-up. It was 300 ug of mutant IDH1 20-mer peptide that made up each vaccine dose, given with topical imiquimod. Newly diagnosed WHO grade 3 or 4 IDH1-mutant, ATRX-lost astrocytomas were identified in the donors. Study-wide results and limits: Changes to the top peripheral T cell clonotypes appeared unrelated to pseudoprogression.

This specimen was PBMCs, taken from a glioma patient whose treatment included an IDH1 peptide vaccine. This receptor was identified in a man in his late teens or twenties with glioma. The V and J genes are TRBV7-9 and TRBJ2-7; D possibly corresponds to TRBD1 (5 bases). This CDR3 is CASSLLGLSSYEQYF. As DNA, the CDR3 is TGTGCCAGCAGCTTGTTGGGGCTCAGCTCCTACGAGCAGTACTTC.